The TCR beta chain described here comes from a study of T cell responses to AZD1222 COVID-19 vaccine. General study results and limits: Donors in the cohort were predominantly white British and more often female, and clonal diversity was possibly underestimated. Every sample of the repertoires postdated the peak T cell response. Among those given AZD1222, only 6 or 7 were seropositive at baseline.

Trimming removed 3 bases from V and 2 bases from J; junction bases left unmatched: 10. The CDR3 length is 17 residues. In germline, CDR1 is SGHTA, CDR2 FQGTGA. With regard to this clone: As yet, its antigen is unknown.

TCRdb keeps only in-frame clones here, not all; method: immunoSEQ multiplex PCR. The sample lists more than 150,000 clones, roughly nine tenths seen once, with roughly 3.5% in the top ten. Second-dose intervals near 4 or 12 weeks were combined. This clonotype was sampled from an adult who received the AZD1222 COVID-19 vaccine. The chain recombines TRBV7-3 with TRBJ2-3; 8 nucleotides match TRBD2. Material: peripheral blood, obtained 28 days after the second AZD1222 dose. The CDR3 spells CASSLGVAGGHTDTQYF. In DNA form, the CDR3 reads TGTGCCAGCAGCTTGGGAGTGGCGGGAGGTCACACAGATACGCAGTATTTT.